This TCR beta chain is from a study of graft-versus-host responses after intestinal transplantation. Study summary: Every recipient underwent anti-thymocyte globulin induction, then tacrolimus and steroids for roughly three years.

TCRdb's table, derived via immunoSEQ multiplex PCR, lists solely in-frame clones and lacks some. Of about 6,900 clones listed, around 23% are singletons. Study-wide results and caveats: Early after transplant, HvG declines were associated with peak levels of circulating GvH clones. Recipient marrow showed GvH clones, some seen first in ileum or blood.

Upon completion of the reaction, proliferating CFSE-low responders, both CD3+CD4+ and CD3+CD8+, were sorted. The sample here was alloreactive CD4+ T cells from a mixed lymphocyte reaction culture, taken before transplantation. Subset specified: CFSE-low proliferating T cells sorted from approximately 6-day pre-transplant mixed lymphocyte reaction (GvH or HvG direction). This TCR derives from a human patient who was an organ donor for intestinal transplantation.

The CDR3 is CASSLGGLADYEQYF. In DNA form, the CDR3 reads TGTGCCAGCAGCTTAGGGGGACTAGCGGACTACGAGCAGTACTTC. The J gene is TRBJ2-7, the V gene TRBV11-3; 11 bases line up with TRBD2. The germline V gene has CDR1 SGHNT and CDR2 YENEEA. V gave up 1 base and J gave up 3 bases; unmatched junction bases: 2. The CDR3 consists of 15 residues.